This T cell receptor (beta chain) originates from a study of blood T cell repertoires in COVID-19. Study-level background: Sources were T cells, B-cell-depleted T cells, or PBMCs; the material itself was cDNA or gDNA.

This clone appeared a few times. Germline V gene lookup returns CDR1 SQVTM and CDR2 ANQGSEA. Trimming removed 7 bases from V and 2 bases from J, with 10 bases in between. This CDR3 comprises 12 residues. Generated by immunoSEQ multiplex PCR, the TCRdb table keeps only in-frame clones and is missing some. The table shows over 150,000 clones, with about four fifths occurring only once. This clonotype was sampled from a woman in her seventies who had recovered from COVID-19. The chain links TRBV29-1 to TRBJ2-3; tentative D call: TRBD1 (6 bases). The material sequenced was peripheral blood. The CDR3: CSARTDTDTQYF. The CDR3 region has the DNA TGCAGCGCGAGGACAGACACAGATACGCAGTATTTT.